The 20 T cell receptor beta chains in this list originate from one sample, sequenced in a study of cytomegalovirus exposure and HLA in healthy donors. Researchers ran the PCR with 60 Vbeta and 13 Jbeta primers. Repertoires were generated with immunoSEQ multiplex PCR, while TCRdb's copy carries only in-frame clones and drops some. The sample carries some 140,000 clones, 66% recorded once. Sequenced: PBMCs. These receptors were obtained from a human donor in good health.

The J gene is TRBJ2-5, the V gene TRBV2; the match to TRBD1 covers 7 bases. Per the germline V gene, CDR1 is SNHLY and CDR2 is FYNNEI. This CDR3 is built from 16 residues. The J segment lost 5 bases and the V segment lost 4 bases, leaving 13 bases of the junction unmatched. CDR3 residues: CASSAVGQAGGETQYF. CDR3 nucleotides: TGTGCCAGCAGTGCTGTTGGACAGGCGGGTGGCGAGACCCAGTACTTC.

The genes are TRBV6-5 and TRBJ2-5; 8 bases are shared with TRBD2. Per germline, CDR1 MNHEY and CDR2 SVGAGI. This CDR3 spans 15 amino acids. The V segment lost 0 bases and the J segment 4 bases; nucleotides outside the gene matches: 4. Here the CDR3 reads CASSYSSGGRETQYF. CDR3 in DNA: TGTGCCAGCAGTTACTCGAGCGGGGGTCGAGAGACCCAGTACTTC.

This clone was seen only a few times. The chain combines TRBV19 with TRBJ1-5; D possibly corresponds to TRBD1 (5 bases). Trimming stripped 3 bases from V and 2 bases from J, with 5 bases between. CDR1 and CDR2 from the germline V gene are LNHDA and SQIVND (reference sequence). CDR3 length: 13 amino acids. The CDR3 loop is CASSIRGNQPQHF. The CDR3 DNA follows: TGTGCCAGTAGTATCAGGGGCAATCAGCCCCAGCATTTT.

V is TRBV28 and J is TRBJ2-2; D gene ambiguous. Germline V lookup: CDR1 MDHEN, CDR2 SYDVKM. The length of the CDR3 is 16 residues. The germline V and J ends were trimmed by 2 bases and 2 bases, with 12 bases remaining between them. The CDR3 DNA reads as TGTGCCAGCAGTTTAATGGTTGAGGAAAACACCGGGGAGCTGTTTTTT. It specifies CASSLMVEENTGELFF. The full variable domain, its missing parts supplied by reference TRBV28 and TRBJ2-2, is DVKVTQSSRYLVKRTGEKVFLECVQDMDHENMFWYRQDPGLGLRLIYFSYDVKMKEKGDIPEGYSVSREKKERFSLILESASTNQTSMYLCASSLMVEENTGELFFGEGSRLTVL.

The chain joins TRBV6-1 to TRBJ2-7; D is unclear. Trimming shortened V by 2 bases and J by 5 bases, and 10 bases separated the two germline ends. Germline V lookup: CDR1 MNHNS, CDR2 SASEGT. The CDR3 totals 13 residues. The CDR3 is CASSEYSPDEQYF. As DNA, the CDR3 is TGTGCCAGCAGTGAATATTCCCCGGACGAGCAGTACTTC.

This chain uses TRBV18 with TRBJ1-4, with 7 bases that match TRBD1. V lost 2 bases, J lost 8 bases, and 5 bases stayed unmatched. The CDR3 extends over 14 amino acids. Germline V gene sequence: CDR1 KGHSH, CDR2 LQKENI. CDR3 residues: CASSPEGAREKLFF. The CDR3 DNA reads TGTGCCAGCTCACCAGAGGGGGCCCGGGAAAAACTGTTTTTT.

The V call is TRBV5-4, the J call TRBJ2-3; 8 positions match TRBD1. The V segment lost 0 bases and the J segment 5 bases; nucleotides outside the gene matches: 2. The CDR3 is 14 residues long. Germline CDR1 SGHNT, CDR2 YYREEE (reference sequence). CDR3 coding DNA: TGTGCCAGCAGCTTGGCGGGACAGGTAGATACGCAGTATTTT. As protein: CASSLAGQVDTQYF.

The J gene is TRBJ2-7, the V gene TRBV28; TRBD1 is a possible D gene (5 bases). The germline V gene encodes CDR1 MDHEN and CDR2 SYDVKM. The CDR3 runs 16 residues. Trimming removed 3 bases from V and 0 bases from J, with 15 bases in between. The CDR3 coding sequence is TGTGCCAGCAGTTTCTCCCAGGGCCTCAGCTCCTACGAGCAGTACTTC. Residues: CASSFSQGLSSYEQYF. The full variable domain, in which reference TRBV28 and TRBJ2-7 provide the parts outside the CDR3, is DVKVTQSSRYLVKRTGEKVFLECVQDMDHENMFWYRQDPGLGLRLIYFSYDVKMKEKGDIPEGYSVSREKKERFSLILESASTNQTSMYLCASSFSQGLSSYEQYFGPGTRLTVT.

This chain joins TRBV5-5 and TRBJ2-1, with TRBD2 matching 11 bases. Trimming took 5 bases from V and 0 from J; bases not matched to a gene: 4. The CDR3 contains 16 residues. Germline V lookup: CDR1 SGHKS, CDR2 YYEKEE (reference sequence). CDR3 amino acids: CASRSLAGGSYNEQFF. CDR3 in DNA: TGTGCCAGCAGATCTCTAGCGGGAGGCTCCTACAATGAGCAGTTCTTC.

The chain uses TRBV19 and TRBJ2-3; tentative D call: TRBD2 (6 bases). Trimming stripped 11 bases from V and 4 bases from J, with 16 bases between. Germline-derived CDR1 and CDR2 are LNHDA and SQIVND (reference sequence). The CDR3 consists of 13 residues. DNA of the CDR3: TGTGCCGCGGGACTTGGAGGGCCAGATACGCAGTATTTT. This gives the protein CAAGLGGPDTQYF.

The V call is TRBV7-9, the J call TRBJ2-3; 12 bases match TRBD2. CDR1 and CDR2 from the germline V gene are SEHNR and FQNEAQ (reference sequence). The CDR3 is 17 amino acids. With 5 bases clipped from V and 2 bases from J, the junction kept 8 bases outside the gene matches. This chain's CDR3 is CASSRQTSGSSTDTQYF. For the CDR3, the DNA is TGTGCCAGCAGCCGACAGACTAGCGGGAGTTCCACAGATACGCAGTATTTT.

CDR3 amino acids: CASSLNVGGRLPYEQYF. The CDR3, as DNA: TGTGCCAGCAGCTTAAATGTTGGCGGGAGGCTTCCCTACGAGCAGTACTTC. The genes are TRBV13 and TRBJ2-7; TRBD2 matches at 8 bases. With 2 bases clipped from V and 2 bases from J, the junction kept 11 bases outside the gene matches. This CDR3 comprises 17 residues. Germline CDR1 PRHDT, CDR2 FYEKMQ (reference sequence).

This clone has a single count. As DNA, the CDR3 is TGTGCCAGTAGTACAAGGACTAGCGGGAGGTACACCGGGGAGCTGTTTTTT. Protein sequence: CASSTRTSGRYTGELFF. The genes are TRBV19 and TRBJ2-2, with 14 bases that match TRBD2. The CDR3 sequence is 17 residues long. Per the germline V gene, CDR1 is LNHDA and CDR2 is SQIVND (reference sequence). Trimming at V came to 4 bases and at J to 3 bases, leaving 4 bases not matched to a gene.

This clone was seen a handful of times. This sequence joins TRBV7-2 and TRBJ1-2; D possibly corresponds to TRBD1 (5 bases). Germline V lookup: CDR1 SGHTA, CDR2 FQGNSA. The CDR3 sequence is 12 residues long. Trimming removed 2 bases from V and 8 bases from J, with 9 bases in between. In DNA, the CDR3 is TGTGCCAGCAGCTTATCAGGGATCGGCTACACCTTC. It is translated as CASSLSGIGYTF. Looking up the rest from reference TRBV7-2 and TRBJ1-2 gives the full variable domain: GAGVSQSPSNKVTEKGKDVELRCDPISGHTALYWYRQSLGQGLEFLIYFQGNSAPDKSGLPSDRFSAERTGGSVSTLTIQRTQQEDSAVYLCASSLSGIGYTFGSGTRLTVV.

This chain connects TRBV20-1 to TRBJ2-7; tentatively, D is TRBD2 (6 bases). CDR1 is DFQATT, CDR2 SNEGSKA, per germline (reference sequence). CDR3 size: 11 residues. The DNA of the CDR3 is TGCAGCCTGTGGGACTTTTACGAGCAGTACTTC. Translation gives CSLWDFYEQYF.

The chain recombines TRBV7-3 with TRBJ2-5, with a tentative D call TRBD2 (6 bases). The germline V gene has CDR1 SGHTA and CDR2 FQGTGA. V shed 0 bases and J shed 5 bases, with 10 bases lying between them. The CDR3 length is 14 residues. The CDR3 nucleotides are TGTGCCAGCAGCTTAACGTCAGGAGGGGAGACCCAGTACTTC. It specifies CASSLTSGGETQYF.

The genes are TRBV11-2 and TRBJ2-7; 10 nucleotides align to TRBD2. The V and J ends lost 6 bases and 0 bases, in that order; junction bases with no gene match: 11. Germline loops: CDR1 SGHAT, CDR2 FQNNGV. The CDR3 totals 17 residues. The CDR3 region has the DNA TGTGCCAGCAGACCATCGGGACTAGCGCCGAGCTCCTACGAGCAGTACTTC. Its translation is CASRPSGLAPSSYEQYF.

The V call is TRBV28, the J call TRBJ2-1; possible D gene TRBD2, 6 bases. V was clipped by 6 bases and J by 6 bases, with 15 bases between them. Per the germline V gene, CDR1 is MDHEN and CDR2 is SYDVKM. This CDR3 contains 14 residues. The CDR3 nucleotides read TGTGCCAGCAGACACCCCGCGGGATCCAATGAGCAGTTCTTC. Protein: CASRHPAGSNEQFF.

This clone was detected only a few times. This rearrangement joins TRBV6-5 to TRBJ1-2; D possibly corresponds to TRBD1 (5 bases). Germline V gene sequence: CDR1 MNHEY, CDR2 SVGAGI. The CDR3 runs 12 residues. V was pared by 4 bases and J by 6 bases, with 9 bases between. CDR3 loop: CASSFTGDGYTF. The CDR3 nucleotides are TGTGCCAGCAGTTTCACAGGAGATGGCTACACCTTC.

V and J are TRBV5-4 and TRBJ2-6; D perhaps matches TRBD1 (6 bases). Trimming took off 4 bases at V and 2 bases at J, with 10 bases between the two ends. Germline V CDR1 and CDR2: SGHNT, YYREEE (reference sequence). This CDR3 spans 15 amino acids. The CDR3 coding sequence is TGTGCCAGCAGCCACGCAGGGGCTGGGGCCAACGTCCTGACTTTC. Amino acid sequence: CASSHAGAGANVLTF.